Here is one T cell receptor beta chain with its context. Its antigen is still unknown. The sample comes from a study of shared clonotypes between healthy human individuals. Repertoires were generated with immunoSEQ multiplex PCR, while TCRdb's copy carries only in-frame clones and drops some. The sample lists around 650,000 clones; approximately 96% were seen once. CD45RO-negative cells were positively selected for CCR7, leaving out terminally differentiated effector memory CD45RA+ cells. Healthy and HIV-negative, the adult donors had no recent acute infections or vaccinations. This CDR3 comprises 13 residues. Germline values: CDR1 SNHLY, CDR2 FYNNEI. The V gene end was trimmed by 9 bases and the J gene end by 5 bases; junction bases not matched to a gene: 6. Points from the study as a whole: The study drew on few donors, limiting represented genetic and exposure-history diversity. Naive subsets, compared against memory subsets, generally had larger estimated richness values.

The rearrangement uses TRBV2 and TRBJ2-7; 11 nucleotides align to TRBD1. The clonotype originates from a woman between 25 and 40 years old in good health. The sequenced sample was naive CD8+ T cells sorted from blood. CDR3 sequence reads: CASTGTGGNEQYF. CDR3 bases: TGTGCCAGTACCGGGACAGGGGGTAACGAGCAGTACTTC. The variable domain in full, completed from reference TRBV2 and TRBJ2-7, reads EPEVTQTPSHQVTQMGQEVILRCVPISNHLYFYWYRQILGQKVEFLVSFYNNEISEKSEIFDDQFSVERPDGSNFTLKIRSTKLEDSAMYFCASTGTGGNEQYFGPGTRLTVT.